The source of this TCR beta chain is a study of T cell responses to AZD1222 COVID-19 vaccine. This table comes from immunoSEQ multiplex PCR, and its TCRdb copy is limited to in-frame clones, with some not included. The sample has some 150,000 clones; 90% are singletons. A note on this clone: Its antigen is as yet unknown.

Whole-study findings and limits: White British people made up most donors, females outnumbered males, and clonal diversity was possibly underestimated. Per reports, nearly half of all spike-specific TCRs target regions that are unmutated in variants. Breadth and depth of Spike-specific TCRs rose after two AZD1222 doses.

The length of the CDR3 is 11 residues. V lost 6 bases to trimming and J lost 6 bases, with 11 bases between them. Per germline, CDR1 SQVTM and CDR2 ANQGSEA. Sequencing was performed on peripheral blood, taken on day 0 of AZD1222 vaccination. The sequence came from an adult in good health. V gene TRBV29-1 combines with J gene TRBJ1-2; possible D gene TRBD1, 6 bases. The CDR3 coding sequence is TGCAGCGTGTCCGAGGGGGATGGCTACACCTTC. Encoded protein: CSVSEGDGYTF.